These 29 T cell receptor beta chains were sequenced from one sample in a study of cytomegalovirus exposure and HLA in healthy donors. Primers for the PCR totalled 60 Vbeta and 13 Jbeta. Generated by immunoSEQ multiplex PCR, the TCRdb table keeps only in-frame clones and is missing some. The repertoire holds 160,000 or so clones, with approximately 80% as singletons. The material sequenced was PBMCs. The receptors here all came from a man aged 50 to 59 in good health and CMV-seropositive.

The chain recombines TRBV12-5 with TRBJ1-6; D is uncertain. The V end was cut by 3 bases, the J end by 0 bases, with 6 bases between. CDR1 and CDR2 from the germline V gene are LGHNT and FRNRAP. The CDR3 contains 15 residues. The CDR3 protein is CASGLGSSYNSPLHF. Written as DNA, the CDR3 is TGTGCTAGTGGTTTAGGGAGCTCCTATAATTCACCCCTCCACTTT. Full variable domain (missing parts from reference TRBV12-5 and TRBJ1-6): DARVTQTPRHKVTEMGQEVTMRCQPILGHNTVFWYRQTMMQGLELLAYFRNRAPLDDSGMPKDRFSAEMPDATLATLKIQPSEPRDSAVYFCASGLGSSYNSPLHFGNGTRLTVT.

The V gene is TRBV9, the J gene TRBJ1-3, with TRBD1 matching over 9 bases. CDR3 length equals 17 residues. In germline, CDR1 is SGDLS, CDR2 YYNGEE. J was trimmed by 0 bases and V by 4 bases; bases with no gene match: 8. CDR3 loop: CASSFRQGVDSGNTIYF. The CDR3 DNA reads TGTGCCAGCAGCTTCCGACAGGGGGTAGACTCTGGAAACACCATATATTTT.

This chain connects TRBV2 to TRBJ2-7; no firm D call. The length of the CDR3 is 13 residues. Trimming stripped 3 bases from V and 2 bases from J, with 8 bases between. Germline CDR1 and CDR2: SNHLY and FYNNEI. CDR3 residues: CASSEADTYEQYF. CDR3 nucleotides: TGTGCCAGCAGTGAGGCGGATACCTACGAGCAGTACTTC.

The gene calls are TRBV12-2 and TRBJ2-7; TRBD2, the table's D call, lacks a check against the DNA. TRBV12-2 is a recognized pseudogene. The CDR3 has 14 amino acids. The DNA of the CDR3 is TGTGCAAGTCGCTTAGCTTGGAGGGACTACGAGCAGTACTTC. It codes for CASRLAWRDYEQYF.

This clone was observed a few times. The chain couples TRBV29-1 to TRBJ1-5; possible D gene TRBD1, 5 bases. There are 13 residues in the CDR3. Germline lookup yields CDR1 SQVTM and CDR2 ANQGSEA. V lost 4 bases and J 3 bases, leaving 10 bases between the germline ends. The CDR3 loop reads CSVADNSNQPQHF. DNA for the CDR3: TGCAGCGTTGCGGACAACTCCAATCAGCCCCAGCATTTT.

This chain connects TRBV6-5 to TRBJ1-2; D gene ambiguous. V was pared by 2 bases and J by 7 bases, with 8 bases between. CDR1 is MNHEY, CDR2 SVGAGI, per germline. The CDR3 runs 12 residues. CDR3 residues: CASSYGAGGYTF. In DNA form, the CDR3 reads TGTGCCAGCAGTTACGGCGCAGGTGGCTACACCTTC.

In this sample, this clone turned up a few times. The chain employs TRBV20-1 and TRBJ1-2; 7 bases align to TRBD1. The CDR3 sequence is 11 residues long. From germline, CDR1 is DFQATT and CDR2 SNEGSKA (reference sequence). V lost 4 bases and J lost 8; bases outside the gene matches: 4. The CDR3, as DNA: TGCAGTGCTACAGGGACAGCCGGCTACACCTTC. Translating it yields CSATGTAGYTF.

This chain links TRBV14 with TRBJ2-3; 10 nucleotides align to TRBD1. The trim removed 4 bases at V and 0 bases at J, leaving 4 bases unmatched. Per germline, CDR1 SGHDN and CDR2 FVKESK. The CDR3 consists of 16 residues. The CDR3, as DNA: TGTGCCAGCAGCCTAAGGACAGGGGGAAGCACAGATACGCAGTATTTT. Its translation is CASSLRTGGSTDTQYF. The entire variable domain, with the rest obtained from reference TRBV14 and TRBJ2-3, is as follows: EAGVTQFPSHSVIEKGQTVTLRCDPISGHDNLYWYRRVMGKEIKFLLHFVKESKQDESGMPNNRFLAERTGGTYSTLKVQPAELEDSGVYFCASSLRTGGSTDTQYFGPGTRLTVL.

The chain joins TRBV25-1 to TRBJ2-5; D possibly corresponds to TRBD1 (6 bases). Between the trimmed V and J ends, which lost 2 bases and 2 bases, there was a span of 12 bases. Per germline, CDR1 MGHDK and CDR2 SYGVNS. This CDR3 region has 15 residues. This chain's CDR3 is CASSEIGTGQETQYF. The CDR3 bases are TGTGCCAGCAGTGAAATTGGAACAGGGCAAGAGACCCAGTACTTC.

The rearrangement joins TRBV7-9 to TRBJ1-4; D unresolved. The CDR3 length is 15 residues. The ends were cut back, 5 bases at V and 9 bases at J, with 19 bases in the middle. Germline assignment: CDR1 SEHNR and CDR2 FQNEAQ (reference sequence). The CDR3 loop reads CASSAAVTAGKKLFF. The DNA for the CDR3 is TGTGCCAGCAGCGCCGCCGTGACTGCGGGTAAAAAACTGTTTTTT.

This chain connects TRBV29-1 to TRBJ1-1, with TRBD1 matching 10 bases. The CDR3 extends over 13 amino acids. Germline V gene sequence: CDR1 SQVTM, CDR2 ANQGSEA. The V and J ends lost 6 bases and 6 bases, in that order; junction bases with no gene match: 7. The CDR3 reads CSVGDRGMSEAFF. Written as DNA, the CDR3 is TGCAGCGTGGGGGACAGGGGAATGTCTGAAGCTTTCTTT.

The gene calls are TRBV16 and TRBJ2-6; D is possibly TRBD1 (6 bases). Germline lookup yields CDR1 KGHSY and CDR2 FQNENV. This CDR3 spans 15 amino acids. Deletions cut 4 bases from V and 2 bases from J, with 9 bases between. The DNA for the CDR3 is TGTGCCAGCAGCCTCAGGGGCGCTGGGGCCAACGTCCTGACTTTC. Translated, it gives CASSLRGAGANVLTF.

The chain has TRBV27 and TRBJ2-5; 9 positions agree with TRBD2. Trimming at V came to 5 bases and at J to 5 bases, leaving 12 bases not matched to a gene. Germline V CDR1 and CDR2: MNHEY, SMNVEV (reference sequence). This CDR3 is built from 16 residues. CDR3 residues: CASSPVWRGGRETQYF. The CDR3, as DNA: TGTGCCAGCAGTCCCGTCTGGCGGGGGGGCCGGGAGACCCAGTACTTC.

The chain links TRBV4-1 to TRBJ1-1; 12 nucleotides align to TRBD1. Germline loops: CDR1 MGHRA, CDR2 YSYEKL. The CDR3 covers 22 residues. J gave up 2 bases and V 3 bases, and 22 bases lay outside the gene matches. CDR3 nucleotides: TGCGCCAGCAGCCATTCCCGGGACAGGGGGCCCGATTCCACCTTTAAAAACACTGAAGCTTTCTTT. It translates to CASSHSRDRGPDSTFKNTEAFF.

The V gene is TRBV4-3, the J gene TRBJ1-3, with D possibly being TRBD1 (5 bases). Germline V gene sequence: CDR1 LGHNA, CDR2 YSLEER. The V and J ends lost 1 base and 2 bases respectively, with 9 bases between them. The CDR3 runs 15 residues. The CDR3 nucleotides read TGCGCCAGCAGCCAAGTAGGCAGGGCTGGAAACACCATATATTTT. Amino acid sequence: CASSQVGRAGNTIYF.

V usage is TRBV7-9 and J usage is TRBJ1-1, with 8 bases aligning to TRBD1. Looked up from germline, CDR1 is SEHNR and CDR2 is FQNEAQ (reference sequence). J was trimmed by 7 bases and V by 0 bases; bases with no gene match: 7. CDR3 size: 15 residues. CDR3 coding DNA: TGTGCCAGCAGCTTAGCGCTCCAGGGGGCCATTGAAGCTTTCTTT. This codes for CASSLALQGAIEAFF.

The chain joins TRBV25-1 to TRBJ1-1; no firm D call. The CDR3 runs to 15 residues. Trimming took off 3 bases at V and 0 bases at J, with 11 bases between the two ends. CDR1 and CDR2 from the germline V gene are MGHDK and SYGVNS. CDR3 DNA sequence: TGTGCCAGCAGTGATATTGGAGCCTTGAACACTGAAGCTTTCTTT. Its protein is CASSDIGALNTEAFF. The variable domain in full, with the rest retrieved from reference TRBV25-1 and TRBJ1-1, is EADIYQTPRYLVIGTGKKITLECSQTMGHDKMYWYQQDPGMELHLIHYSYGVNSTEKGDLSSESTVSRIRTEHFPLTLESARPSHTSQYLCASSDIGALNTEAFFGQGTRLTVV.

The V gene is TRBV4-3, the J gene TRBJ1-3; 8 bases map to TRBD1. This CDR3 has 15 amino acids. Germline V gene data show CDR1 as LGHNA and CDR2 as YSLEER. Trimming took 3 bases from V and 6 from J; bases not matched to a gene: 7. This CDR3 is CASSHQGALVNTIYF. CDR3 nucleotides: TGCGCCAGCAGCCACCAGGGGGCGCTTGTAAACACCATATATTTT.

CDR3 nucleotide sequence: TGTGCCAGCAGCTCTTCGGGACAGGGGGCCGAAGCTTTCTTT. Residues: CASSSSGQGAEAFF. This sequence joins TRBV7-8 and TRBJ1-1; 12 bases align to TRBD1. The CDR3 spans 14 residues. Germline assignment: CDR1 SGHVS and CDR2 FQNEAQ. The J segment lost 8 bases and the V segment lost 4 bases, leaving 5 bases of the junction unmatched. Full variable domain (outside the CDR3, taken from reference TRBV7-8 and TRBJ1-1): GAGVSQSPRYKVAKRGQDVALRCDPISGHVSLFWYQQALGQGPEFLTYFQNEAQLDKSGLPSDRFFAERPEGSVSTLKIQRTQQEDSAVYLCASSSSGQGAEAFFGQGTRLTVV.

The chain links TRBV28 to TRBJ2-3, with TRBD2 identical over 15 bases. Trimming at V came to 5 bases and at J to 8 bases, leaving 11 bases not matched to a gene. Germline V CDR1 and CDR2: MDHEN, SYDVKM. The CDR3 covers 17 residues. The CDR3 region is CASSNGLAGGARGTQYF. CDR3 nucleotide sequence: TGTGCCAGCAGTAACGGACTAGCGGGGGGGGCACGGGGTACGCAGTATTTT.

The V call is TRBV27, the J call TRBJ1-2; the D gene is possibly TRBD1 (5 bases). Between the trimmed V and J ends, which lost 3 bases and 8 bases, there was a span of 13 bases. The CDR3 is 13 residues long. From germline, CDR1 is MNHEY and CDR2 SMNVEV (reference sequence). The CDR3 bases are TGTGCCAGCAGTTTCCAGGGCTCGGTCGGCTACACCTTC. The encoded protein is CASSFQGSVGYTF.

V is TRBV7-3 and J is TRBJ2-5; D may be TRBD2 (6 bases). The V gene lost 0 bases and the J gene lost 2 bases, with 25 bases spanning the gap. Germline V gene data show CDR1 as SGHTA and CDR2 as FQGTGA. The CDR3 has 20 amino acids. In nucleotides, the CDR3 is TGTGCCAGCAGCTTAACTGCCCCGGGAGTGTTTTCCCCGAGGCAAGAGACCCAGTACTTC. Its protein product is CASSLTAPGVFSPRQETQYF.

The chain links TRBV11-2 to TRBJ2-3, with TRBD2 identical over 14 bases. The CDR3 spans 16 residues. J lost 4 bases, V lost 5 bases, and 5 bases had no gene match. Germline assignment: CDR1 SGHAT and CDR2 FQNNGV. The CDR3 here is CASSPTSGGAPDTQYF. The CDR3 nucleotides are TGTGCCAGCAGCCCGACTAGCGGGGGGGCCCCAGATACGCAGTATTTT.

The gene calls are TRBV11-2 and TRBJ1-6; TRBD1 agrees at 8 bases. Per germline, CDR1 SGHAT and CDR2 FQNNGV. The CDR3 runs 17 residues. Trimming at V came to 4 bases and at J to 6 bases, leaving 11 bases not matched to a gene. CDR3 loop: CASSSTDRGTLNSPLHF. The CDR3 DNA sequence: TGTGCCAGCAGCTCGACCGACAGGGGAACACTTAATTCACCCCTCCACTTT.

This chain joins TRBV6-5 and TRBJ2-7; 9 bases are a match to TRBD1. The CDR3 sequence is 13 residues long. J gave up 3 bases and V 7 bases, and 4 bases lay outside the gene matches. The germline V gene has CDR1 MNHEY and CDR2 SVGAGI. The DNA for the CDR3 is TGTGCCAGCATCTCGGGACAGGGCTACGAGCAGTACTTC. This encodes CASISGQGYEQYF.

The chain has TRBV4-3 and TRBJ1-1, with TRBD1 matching over 9 bases. The CDR3 sequence is 17 residues long. Germline values: CDR1 LGHNA, CDR2 YSLEER. The trim removed 2 bases at V and 0 bases at J, leaving 7 bases unmatched. CDR3 sequence (DNA): TGCGCCAGCAGCCAATACAGGGGGCTTAAGATGAACACTGAAGCTTTCTTT. This encodes CASSQYRGLKMNTEAFF.

The chain recombines TRBV29-1 with TRBJ1-1, with D perhaps TRBD1 (5 bases). Trimming removed 8 bases from V and 0 bases from J, with 13 bases in between. This CDR3 is built from 13 residues. In germline, CDR1 is SQVTM, CDR2 ANQGSEA. The CDR3 nucleotides are TGCAGCTTCCGATCAGGGTTGAACACTGAAGCTTTCTTT. It codes for CSFRSGLNTEAFF.

About this clone itself: The conserved closing phenylalanine or tryptophan is absent in this CDR3, likely reflecting a read error. It is unclear where the CDR3 begins or ends on the DNA, so no DNA is shown, and the CDR3 is as TCRdb lists it. V gene TRBV9 combines with J gene TRBJ1-2. Per the germline V gene, CDR1 is SGDLS and CDR2 is YYNGEE. The CDR3 sequence runs 14 residues, both termini included. Here the CDR3 reads CASSVAAEGRTMVY.

The V call is TRBV7-9, the J call TRBJ2-5, with 12 positions matching TRBD2. This CDR3 has 17 residues. Trimming took 5 bases from V and 0 from J; bases not matched to a gene: 7. Per germline, CDR1 SEHNR and CDR2 FQNEAQ (reference sequence). The CDR3 is CASSRTSGALYQETQYF. The CDR3 region has the DNA TGTGCCAGCAGCCGGACTAGCGGGGCTTTGTACCAAGAGACCCAGTACTTC.